The present entry profiles one TCR beta chain with its context. Antigen specificity is unknown. Gene names denote mouse genes. The read halts 1 residue ahead of the CDR3 end, with the missing end drawn from the germline J gene. The data derive from a study of tissue T cells after allogeneic stem cell transplantation. TCRbeta CDR3 was sequenced at survey depth with template counts. The repertoire was sequenced with immunoSEQ multiplex PCR; TCRdb's copy has only in-frame clones and lacks some. The data contain tens of thousands of clones, approximately 70% of them singletons. This CDR3 is 13 amino acids long. The ends were cut back, 4 bases at V and 0 bases at J, with 4 bases in the middle. CDR1 NSQYPW and CDR2 LRSPGD come from the germline V gene (reference sequence). Notes on the study in general: Within patients, tissue anatomy strongly shaped TCR repertoire composition. Some tissue clones might be persisting host cells; their alloreactivity or antigen specificity was not determined. Blood and spleen captured only part of the tissue TCR repertoire.

Sequencing was done on a sample of blood. This TCR was recovered from a female BALB/c mouse in good health. This strain has MHC haplotype H2-d. V is TRBV1 and J is TRBJ1-3; D call uncertain. The CDR3 loop is CTCSVSSGNTLYF. CDR3 DNA, as far as it was read: TGCACCTGCAGTGTCAGTTCTGGAAATACGCTCTAT.